The 27 T cell receptor beta chains listed next were all sequenced from one sample in a study of CXCR3-negative and CXCR3-positive naive CD8 T cells. The method, 5' RACE with UMI labels, was used to prepare the TRB cDNA libraries. TCRdb reprocessed the 5' RACE reads, keeping one entry per CDR3 protein, no DNA. Seen in this sample are about 23,000 distinct CDR3 sequences; the ten most common clones hold around 18%. The sequenced sample was memory CD8+ T cells from blood. Receptors were obtained from a human donor in good health. Some clones in this sample may be carry-over from other donors' samples.

This chain links TRBV23-1 with TRBJ2-3; TCRdb's D gene call, TRBD2, goes unchecked for lack of DNA. TRBV23-1 is marked as an open reading frame, function uncertain. The CDR3 sequence is 17 residues long. CDR3 sequence reads: CASSQPGLAGVTDTQYF.

The chain has TRBV14 and TRBJ2-3; with no DNA, the TCRdb D assignment of TRBD1 cannot be verified. Germline V gene sequence: CDR1 SGHDN, CDR2 FVKESK. This CDR3 contains 15 residues. CDR3 in amino acids: CASSQTTGVGDTQYF. Full variable domain (outside the CDR3, taken from reference TRBV14 and TRBJ2-3): EAGVTQFPSHSVIEKGQTVTLRCDPISGHDNLYWYRRVMGKEIKFLLHFVKESKQDESGMPNNRFLAERTGGTYSTLKVQPAELEDSGVYFCASSQTTGVGDTQYFGPGTRLTVL.

This chain links TRBV7-6 with TRBJ2-2; TCRdb reports TRBD2, a call that lacks DNA to check it against. The CDR3 runs 15 residues. Germline CDR1 SGHVS, CDR2 FNYEAQ. This CDR3 reads CASSKRGINTGELFF. Full variable domain (rest looked up from reference TRBV7-6 and TRBJ2-2): GAGVSQSPRYKVTKRGQDVALRCDPISGHVSLYWYRQALGQGPEFLTYFNYEAQQDKSGLPNDRFSAERPEGSISTLTIQRTEQRDSAMYRCASSKRGINTGELFFGEGSRLTVL.

V usage is TRBV12-3 or TRBV12-4 and J usage is TRBJ2-5; TCRdb names TRBD2, which stays unverified in the absence of DNA. The CDR3 contains 14 residues. Here the CDR3 reads CASSPGLAEETQYF.

This sequence joins TRBV20-1 and TRBJ2-1; absent DNA, TCRdb's TRBD1 call cannot be checked. The germline CDR1 and CDR2 sequences are DFQATT and SNEGSKA (reference sequence). The CDR3 is 17 amino acids. The CDR3 spells CSAHREVSSLSYNEQFF.

The chain is built from TRBV29-1 and TRBJ2-7; TCRdb picks TRBD1, but there is no DNA to check that call. Germline CDR1 is SQVTM and CDR2 is ANQGSEA. The CDR3 consists of 14 residues. CDR3 residues: CSVELFWGASEQYF.

The V gene is TRBV29-1, the J gene TRBJ2-3; checking the TCRdb D call of TRBD1 is not possible without DNA. In germline, CDR1 is SQVTM, CDR2 ANQGSEA. This CDR3 has 17 amino acids. The CDR3 sequence is CSVDPSRLGGSTDTQYF.

This chain links TRBV6-6 with TRBJ2-7; the TCRdb D gene call, TRBD2, has no DNA to confirm it. The CDR3 consists of 16 residues. Germline CDR1 MNHNY, CDR2 SVGAGI (reference sequence). The CDR3 sequence: CASSYLTGGPNYEQYF.

This CDR3 is CSGLTVTTNYGYTF. The J gene is TRBJ1-2, the V gene TRBV20-1. This CDR3 comprises 14 residues. Germline V gene sequence: CDR1 DFQATT, CDR2 SNEGSKA (reference sequence).

The CDR3 spells CATSRALGTGHEKLFF. The rearrangement joins TRBV15 to TRBJ1-4; TCRdb gives TRBD1 as the D gene, but with no DNA this cannot be confirmed. CDR1 is LNHNV, CDR2 YYDKDF, per germline (reference sequence). The CDR3 length is 16 residues. Filled out from reference TRBV15 and TRBJ1-4, the complete variable domain reads DAMVIQNPRYQVTQFGKPVTLSCSQTLNHNVMYWYQQKSSQAPKLLFHYYDKDFNNEADTPDNFQSRRPNTSFCFLDIRSPGLGDTAMYLCATSRALGTGHEKLFFGSGTQLSVL.

This chain joins TRBV2 and TRBJ1-1. The CDR3 covers 14 residues. Germline values: CDR1 SNHLY, CDR2 FYNNEI. The CDR3 sequence: CASLTGEGVTEAFF.

This sequence joins TRBV6-5 and TRBJ2-1; the D call from TCRdb, TRBD1, cannot be confirmed without DNA. Looked up from germline, CDR1 is MNHEY and CDR2 is SVGAGI. This CDR3 region has 15 residues. The CDR3 protein is CASKIDRALYDEQFF.

This chain links TRBV29-1 with TRBJ2-2; TCRdb indicates TRBD1, and absent DNA this call remains unverified. The CDR3 runs 17 residues. CDR1 is SQVTM and CDR2 is ANQGSEA in the germline V gene. The CDR3 loop reads CSVDLPGGTGRAGELFF.

The rearrangement uses TRBV13 and TRBJ1-6. The CDR3 spans 13 residues. CDR1 is PRHDT, CDR2 FYEKMQ, per germline (reference sequence). Here the CDR3 reads CASSLGDKSPLHF.

This chain connects TRBV29-1 to TRBJ2-7. Germline CDR1 SQVTM, CDR2 ANQGSEA. The CDR3 length is 12 residues. CDR3 residues: CSVEGSPYEQYF.

V gene TRBV3-1 combines with J gene TRBJ2-6; without DNA, the TCRdb call of TRBD2 cannot be checked. Germline values: CDR1 LGHDT, CDR2 YNNKEL (reference sequence). The CDR3 has 17 amino acids. CDR3 sequence: CASSQELAGAGANVLTF. The full variable domain, completed using reference TRBV3-1 and TRBJ2-6, is DTAVSQTPKYLVTQMGNDKSIKCEQNLGHDTMYWYKQDSKKFLKIMFSYNNKELIINETVPNRFSPKSPDKAHLNLHINSLELGDSAVYFCASSQELAGAGANVLTFGAGSRLTVL.

This chain connects TRBV21-1 to TRBJ2-1; TCRdb reports TRBD1, a call that lacks DNA to check it against. TRBV21-1 represents a pseudogene. This CDR3 is 16 amino acids long. CDR3 sequence reads: CASSNRQGGRYSEQFF.

The chain couples TRBV28 to TRBJ1-4; with no DNA, the TCRdb D assignment of TRBD1 cannot be verified. Germline-derived CDR1 and CDR2 are MDHEN and SYDVKM. CDR3 length: 18 amino acids. CDR3 protein: CASSPYPRGQLEGEKLFF.

The genes are TRBV6-4 and TRBJ2-1; TCRdb proposes TRBD2, but this gene call is untestable without DNA. Germline CDR1 reads MRHNA; CDR2 reads SNTAGT. CDR3 size: 15 residues. CDR3 loop: CASSDGTSGGNEQFF.

The chain uses TRBV3-1 and TRBJ2-5; the TCRdb D gene call, TRBD1, has no DNA to confirm it. Germline assignment: CDR1 LGHDT and CDR2 YNNKEL (reference sequence). The CDR3 contains 16 residues. The CDR3 region is CASSPYRDRGLETQYF.

The chain recombines TRBV27 with TRBJ2-1. The germline gives CDR1 MNHEY, CDR2 SMNVEV (reference sequence). The CDR3 consists of 14 residues. CDR3 in amino acids: CASSLQERWNEQFF.

The rearrangement uses TRBV20-1 and TRBJ2-1; TCRdb designates TRBD1, a call that cannot be tested without DNA. CDR3 length equals 13 residues. Germline V gene sequence: CDR1 DFQATT, CDR2 SNEGSKA (reference sequence). The CDR3 sequence is CSARRDRGREQFF.

The V and J genes are TRBV6-5 and TRBJ2-5; TCRdb calls TRBD2, which cannot be checked without DNA. CDR1 is MNHEY and CDR2 is SVGAGI in the germline V gene. The CDR3 runs to 15 residues. CDR3 sequence: CASSGSAGGPETQYF.

The chain is built from TRBV29-1 and TRBJ2-3. CDR3 length equals 12 residues. In germline, CDR1 is SQVTM, CDR2 ANQGSEA. CDR3 loop: CSVVGSTDTQYF.

The chain employs TRBV6-5 and TRBJ2-7. CDR1 is MNHEY, CDR2 SVGAGI, per germline. The CDR3 contains 15 residues. CDR3 amino acids: CASRPNLESSYEQYF.

This chain connects TRBV5-1 to TRBJ1-2. This CDR3 contains 12 residues. CDR1 and CDR2 (germline): SGHRS, YFSETQ. CDR3 sequence reads: CASSIAEEGYTF.

This chain joins TRBV6-1 and TRBJ2-3; TCRdb lists TRBD1, though no DNA is available to test this call. CDR3 length equals 15 residues. From germline, CDR1 is MNHNS and CDR2 SASEGT. CDR3 region: CASSFTQGQADTQYF.